This T cell receptor (beta chain) derives from a study of cytomegalovirus exposure and HLA in healthy donors. Points from the study as a whole: Three of the chains that were CMV-associated were confirmed in vitro to be specific for CMV antigens. Among the most significant clusters, several appeared linked to common viral pathogens in a later analysis. Productive status was seen about 90% or about 30% of the time for most TCR beta V segments in an earlier analysis.

Trimming removed 2 bases from V and 6 bases from J, with 11 bases in between. The CDR3 is 13 amino acids. Germline V gene lookup returns CDR1 SGHTA and CDR2 FQGTGA. About this clone itself: As yet, its antigen is unknown.

The PCR used 60 Vbeta and 13 Jbeta primers. Authors' analysis steps: Unique TCR beta chains numbered roughly 83 million in a later analysis, with some 9.9 million shared. The repertoire was sequenced with immunoSEQ multiplex PCR; TCRdb's copy has only in-frame clones and lacks some. V and J calls and clone size are as listed in that table; D and trimming were resolved from the DNA. The sample lists around 120,000 clones, roughly 72% seen once, with 1.8% in the top ten. The chain couples TRBV7-3 to TRBJ2-7; a weak D match, TRBD2 (6 bases). This TCR was sampled from a woman aged 45-65 years in good health and CMV-seronegative. What was sequenced was PBMCs. CDR3 region: CASSLWRESEQYF. The CDR3, as DNA: TGTGCCAGCAGCTTATGGAGGGAGTCCGAGCAGTACTTC.